These 8 T cell receptor beta chains were all obtained from the same sample, sequenced in a study of cytomegalovirus exposure and HLA in healthy donors. Both 60 Vbeta primers and 13 Jbeta primers went into the PCR. Method: immunoSEQ multiplex PCR; TCRdb's copy keeps in-frame clones and lacks some. The repertoire holds just under 80,000 clones, with over 65% as singletons. Source material: PBMCs. These receptor sequences come from a man in his forties in good health and CMV-seronegative.

This chain joins TRBV30 and TRBJ2-3, with TRBD2 identical over 10 bases. Germline V lookup: CDR1 GTSNPN, CDR2 SVGIG (reference sequence). This CDR3 is 16 amino acids long. The junction had 11 bases not matched to a gene; V was cut back by 4 bases and J by 4 bases. The CDR3 nucleotides read TGTGCCTGGAACCCCAACAGCGGGAGGGGAGCAGATACGCAGTATTTT. Protein: CAWNPNSGRGADTQYF.

The chain is built from TRBV7-8 and TRBJ1-2; 7 bases align to TRBD1. Germline values: CDR1 SGHVS, CDR2 FQNEAQ. V shed 5 bases, J shed 5 bases, and the junction held 8 bases outside the gene matches. There are 14 residues in the CDR3. CDR3 in DNA: TGTGCCAGCAGCCCTAGGGACAGTGCGTATGGCTACACCTTC. Residues: CASSPRDSAYGYTF.

The chain uses TRBV4-1 and TRBJ2-5; 7 nucleotides match TRBD1. The end of the DNA is better explained by TRBJ2-7, so the J call may be wrong. The CDR3 covers 16 residues. Germline V gives CDR1 MGHRA, CDR2 YSYEKL. CDR3: CASSQPGTVYSYEQYF. In DNA form, the CDR3 reads TGCGCCAGCAGCCAACCTGGGACAGTATACTCCTACGAGCAGTACTTC.

V and J are TRBV28 and TRBJ2-3; 15 positions match TRBD2. Per germline, CDR1 MDHEN and CDR2 SYDVKM. After removal of 7 bases from V and 0 bases from J, the junction contained 20 bases not matched to a gene. This CDR3 region has 22 residues. Here the CDR3 DNA reads TGTGCCAGCAAGAATGGGGGCGGTATTGGGACTAGCGGGAGGTACAGCACAGATACGCAGTATTTT. This gives the protein CASKNGGGIGTSGRYSTDTQYF.

Details on this clone: This same CDR3 is encoded by further DNA sequences in the sample. This chain links TRBV7-2 with TRBJ1-2; 8 bases line up with TRBD1. Germline values: CDR1 SGHTA, CDR2 FQGNSA. The CDR3 extends over 15 amino acids. The V and J ends lost 5 bases and 4 bases, in that order; junction bases with no gene match: 9. The CDR3 reads CASSPRDRLLYGYTF. The CDR3 DNA reads as TGTGCCAGCAGCCCCCGGGACAGGCTTCTCTATGGCTACACCTTC. Based on the CDR3 plus reference TRBV7-2 and TRBJ1-2, the full variable domain is GAGVSQSPSNKVTEKGKDVELRCDPISGHTALYWYRQSLGQGLEFLIYFQGNSAPDKSGLPSDRFSAERTGGSVSTLTIQRTQQEDSAVYLCASSPRDRLLYGYTFGSGTRLTVV.

This clone was seen more than once but under ten times. V gene TRBV6-1 combines with J gene TRBJ2-5; TRBD2 might be the D (6 bases). In germline, CDR1 is MNHNS, CDR2 SASEGT. V lost 0 bases, J lost 4 bases, and 9 bases lay in between. The CDR3 spans 14 residues. CDR3 in DNA: TGTGCCAGCAGTGAAGCGCTAGCGCCAGAGACCCAGTACTTC. It yields the protein CASSEALAPETQYF.

J is TRBJ2-7 and V is TRBV28; 8 nucleotides line up with TRBD2. Germline assignment: CDR1 MDHEN and CDR2 SYDVKM. The length of the CDR3 is 13 residues. V gave up 3 bases and J gave up 12 bases; unmatched junction bases: 10. The CDR3 nucleotides are TGTGCCAGCAGTTTGAGCGGGAGAAAGGGATCGTACTTC. This sequence encodes CASSLSGRKGSYF.

The gene calls are TRBV30 and TRBJ1-5; D unclear. The CDR3 totals 12 residues. Germline V gives CDR1 GTSNPN, CDR2 SVGIG (reference sequence). The V gene lost 0 bases and the J gene lost 6 bases, with 6 bases spanning the gap. This CDR3 reads CAWSVPGQPQHF. The CDR3 bases are TGTGCCTGGAGTGTACCCGGTCAGCCCCAGCATTTT.